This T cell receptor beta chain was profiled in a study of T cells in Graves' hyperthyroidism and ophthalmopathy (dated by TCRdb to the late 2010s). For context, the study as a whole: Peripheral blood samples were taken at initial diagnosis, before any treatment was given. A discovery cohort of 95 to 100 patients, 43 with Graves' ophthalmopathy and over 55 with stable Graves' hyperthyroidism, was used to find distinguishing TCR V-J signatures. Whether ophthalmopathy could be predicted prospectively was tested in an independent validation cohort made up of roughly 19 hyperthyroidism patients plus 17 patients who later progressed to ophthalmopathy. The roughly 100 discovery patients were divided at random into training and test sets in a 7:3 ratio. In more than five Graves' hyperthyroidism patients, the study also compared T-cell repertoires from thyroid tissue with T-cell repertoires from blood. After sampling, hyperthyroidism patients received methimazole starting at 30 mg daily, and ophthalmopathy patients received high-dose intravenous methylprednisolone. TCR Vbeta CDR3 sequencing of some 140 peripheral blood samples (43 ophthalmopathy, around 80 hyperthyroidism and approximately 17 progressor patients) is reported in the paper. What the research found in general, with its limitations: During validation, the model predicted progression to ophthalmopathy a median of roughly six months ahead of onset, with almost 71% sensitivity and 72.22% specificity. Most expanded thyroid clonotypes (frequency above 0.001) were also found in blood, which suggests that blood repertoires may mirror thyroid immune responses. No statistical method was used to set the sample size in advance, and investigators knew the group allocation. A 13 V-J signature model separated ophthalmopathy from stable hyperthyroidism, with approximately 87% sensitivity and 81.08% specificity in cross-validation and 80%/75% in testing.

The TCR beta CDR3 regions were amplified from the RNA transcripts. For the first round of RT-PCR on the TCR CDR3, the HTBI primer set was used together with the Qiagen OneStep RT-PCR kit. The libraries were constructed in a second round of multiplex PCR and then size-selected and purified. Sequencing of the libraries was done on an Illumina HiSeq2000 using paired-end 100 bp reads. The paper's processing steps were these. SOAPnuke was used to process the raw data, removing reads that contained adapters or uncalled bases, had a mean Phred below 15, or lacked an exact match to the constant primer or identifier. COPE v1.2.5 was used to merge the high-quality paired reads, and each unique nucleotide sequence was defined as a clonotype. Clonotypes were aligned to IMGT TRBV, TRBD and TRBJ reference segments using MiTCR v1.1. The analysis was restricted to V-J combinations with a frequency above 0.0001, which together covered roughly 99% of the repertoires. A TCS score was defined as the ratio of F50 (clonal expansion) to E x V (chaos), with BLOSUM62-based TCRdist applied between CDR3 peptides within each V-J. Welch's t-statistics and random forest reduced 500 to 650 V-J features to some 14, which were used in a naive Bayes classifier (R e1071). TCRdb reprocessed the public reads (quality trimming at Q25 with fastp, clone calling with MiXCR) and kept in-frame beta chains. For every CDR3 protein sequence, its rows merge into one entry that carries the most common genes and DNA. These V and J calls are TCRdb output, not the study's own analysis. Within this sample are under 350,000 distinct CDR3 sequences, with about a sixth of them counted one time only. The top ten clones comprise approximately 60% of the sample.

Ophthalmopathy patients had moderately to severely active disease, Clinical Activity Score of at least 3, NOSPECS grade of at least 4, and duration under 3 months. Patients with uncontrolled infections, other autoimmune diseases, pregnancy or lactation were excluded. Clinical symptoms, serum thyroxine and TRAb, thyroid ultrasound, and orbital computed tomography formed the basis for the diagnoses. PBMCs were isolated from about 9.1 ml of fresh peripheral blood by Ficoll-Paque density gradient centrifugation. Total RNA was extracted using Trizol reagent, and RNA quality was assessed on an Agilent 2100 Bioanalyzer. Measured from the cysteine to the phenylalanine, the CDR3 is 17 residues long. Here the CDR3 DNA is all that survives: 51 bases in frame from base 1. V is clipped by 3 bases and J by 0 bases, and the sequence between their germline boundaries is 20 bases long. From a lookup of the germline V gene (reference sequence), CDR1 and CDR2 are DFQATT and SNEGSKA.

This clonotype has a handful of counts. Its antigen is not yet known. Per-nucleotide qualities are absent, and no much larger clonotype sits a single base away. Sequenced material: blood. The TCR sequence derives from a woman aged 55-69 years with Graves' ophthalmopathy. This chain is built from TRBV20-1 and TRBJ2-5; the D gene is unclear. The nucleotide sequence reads TGCAGTGCTAGGAGCAATTTGGCCGAATCGTACCAAGAGACCCAGTACTTC. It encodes CSARSNLAESYQETQYF.